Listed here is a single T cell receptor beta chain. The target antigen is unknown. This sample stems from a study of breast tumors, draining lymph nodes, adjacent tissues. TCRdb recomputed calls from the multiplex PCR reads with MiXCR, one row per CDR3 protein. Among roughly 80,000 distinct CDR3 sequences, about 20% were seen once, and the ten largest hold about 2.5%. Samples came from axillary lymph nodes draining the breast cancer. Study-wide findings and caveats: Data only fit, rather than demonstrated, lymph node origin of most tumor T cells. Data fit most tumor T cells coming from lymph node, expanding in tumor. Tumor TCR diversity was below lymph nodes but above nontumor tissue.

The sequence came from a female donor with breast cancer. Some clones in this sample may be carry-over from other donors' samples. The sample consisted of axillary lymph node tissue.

CDR3 DNA: TGCGCCAGCAGCCGAAGGACAGGGGGCGCGGCAACTAATGAAAAACTGTTTTTT. Translation: CASSRRTGGAATNEKLFF. This chain uses TRBV4-3 with TRBJ1-4, with 11 nucleotides matching TRBD1. V dropped 4 bases and J dropped 0; count of bases not matched to a gene: 7. The CDR3 spans 18 residues. Looked up from germline, CDR1 is LGHNA and CDR2 is YSLEER.